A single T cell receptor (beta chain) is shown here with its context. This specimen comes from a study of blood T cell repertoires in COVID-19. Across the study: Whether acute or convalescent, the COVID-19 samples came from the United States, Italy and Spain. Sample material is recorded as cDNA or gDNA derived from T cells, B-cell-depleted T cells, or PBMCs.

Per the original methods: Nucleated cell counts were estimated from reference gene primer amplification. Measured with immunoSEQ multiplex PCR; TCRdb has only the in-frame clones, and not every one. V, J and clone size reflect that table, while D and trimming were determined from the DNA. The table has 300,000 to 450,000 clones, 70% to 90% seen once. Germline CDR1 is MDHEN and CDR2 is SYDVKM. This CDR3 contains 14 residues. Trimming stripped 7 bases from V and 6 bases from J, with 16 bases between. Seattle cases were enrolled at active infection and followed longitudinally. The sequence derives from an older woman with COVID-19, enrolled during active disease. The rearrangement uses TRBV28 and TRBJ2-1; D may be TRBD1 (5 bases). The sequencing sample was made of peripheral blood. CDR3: CASTGFQPPNEQFF. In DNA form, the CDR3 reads TGTGCCAGCACAGGGTTCCAACCCCCCAATGAGCAGTTCTTC.